Presented here are 4 T cell receptor beta chains from one specimen sequenced in a study of cytomegalovirus exposure and HLA in healthy donors. PCR amplification relied on 60 Vbeta primers (plus 13 Jbeta primers). Using immunoSEQ multiplex PCR, the repertoire was profiled, and TCRdb retains in-frame clones only, with some absent. The data show around 200,000 clones, around 83% seen once. Specimen: PBMCs. These receptor sequences come from a girl aged 2-9 years in good health and CMV-seropositive.

The chain links TRBV2 to TRBJ2-2; 7 bases agree with TRBD1. CDR3 length equals 17 residues. Per germline, CDR1 SNHLY and CDR2 FYNNEI. After removal of 6 bases from V and 5 bases from J, the junction contained 15 bases not matched to a gene. This CDR3 reads CASRAPKWTGLTGELFF. The DNA of the CDR3 is TGTGCCAGCAGGGCCCCAAAATGGACAGGCTTGACCGGGGAGCTGTTTTTT.

CDR3 DNA: TGCGCCAGCAGAAGGGACACGAACACCGGGGAGCTGTTTTTT. This encodes CASRRDTNTGELFF. The chain carries TRBV10-1 and TRBJ2-2; D is perhaps TRBD1 (6 bases). The germline gives CDR1 WNHNN, CDR2 SYGVQD (reference sequence). This CDR3 comprises 14 residues. V was shortened by 6 bases and J by 0 bases, with 8 bases between the two germline ends.

The V and J genes are TRBV9 and TRBJ2-7; weak D call: TRBD1 (6 bases). Germline V gives CDR1 SGDLS, CDR2 YYNGEE. The germline V and J ends were trimmed by 3 bases and 3 bases, with 13 bases remaining between them. The CDR3 is made up of 14 amino acids. The CDR3 sequence is CASSATGSNYEQYF. The CDR3 region has the DNA TGTGCCAGCAGCGCAACAGGGTCCAACTACGAGCAGTACTTC.

The gene calls are TRBV11-2 and TRBJ1-2; TRBD1 matches 7 bases. Trimming at V came to 3 bases and at J to 4 bases, leaving 2 bases not matched to a gene. CDR1 is SGHAT, CDR2 FQNNGV, per germline. The CDR3 is made up of 13 amino acids. In DNA form, the CDR3 reads TGTGCCAGCAGCTTGGGACAGCTCTATGGCTACACCTTC. Translating gives CASSLGQLYGYTF. Filled out from reference TRBV11-2 and TRBJ1-2, the complete variable domain reads EAGVAQSPRYKIIEKRQSVAFWCNPISGHATLYWYQQILGQGPKLLIQFQNNGVVDDSQLPKDRFSAERLKGVDSTLKIQPAKLEDSAVYLCASSLGQLYGYTFGSGTRLTVV.